This T cell receptor beta chain was sequenced for a study of CD8 T cells in ankylosing spondylitis. TCRdb reprocessed the 5' RACE reads via MiXCR and lists one record per CDR3 protein. In the table there are 250,000 to 350,000 distinct CDR3 sequences, roughly 20% of which are singletons. The CDR3 is made up of 14 amino acids. V lost 4 bases to trimming and J lost 4 bases; unmatched junction nucleotides: 9. Germline loops: CDR1 DFQATT, CDR2 SNEGSKA (reference sequence). V and J are TRBV20-1 and TRBJ2-7; 8 nucleotides match TRBD1. Sequences were obtained from blood, either unsorted or a sorted T cell fraction (not recorded which). The TCR sequence derives from a female donor with ankylosing spondylitis or in good health (not recorded which). CDR3 nucleotide sequence: TGCAGTGCTAAACAGGGGGGCTATCAATACGAGCAGTACTTC. Its translation is CSAKQGGYQYEQYF.